This T cell receptor beta chain appears in the sequencing data of a study of Ad26.COV2.S vaccination and SARS-CoV-2 variants. Study-level information: The Ad26.COV2.S arm of the COV1001 trial was where the donor was placed. In the study, Ad26.COV2.S was injected intramuscularly once, or twice 56 days apart.

TCRdb keeps only in-frame clones here, not all; method: immunoSEQ multiplex PCR. Among around 300,000 clones listed, about 89% were seen once. Regarding the study as a whole: Reported post-vaccination CD8+ and CD4+ T cell responses to spike showed substantial breadth.

About this clone itself: Its antigen is not known.

As for treatment: roughly 20 received Ad26.COV2.S at low or high dose, single or two shots; about five received placebo; per-sample allocation not given. The study sampled participants on day 63 after the first vaccine or placebo injection. Boston hosted the donor, who was an adult aged 18-55 years. CDR3 length: 13 amino acids. Germline loops: CDR1 SGHTA, CDR2 FQGTGA. The ends were cut back, 5 bases at V and 5 bases at J, with 12 bases in the middle. The chain couples TRBV7-3 to TRBJ2-5, with D perhaps matching TRBD1 (6 bases). The receptor was isolated from a person aged 18-65 years who received the Ad26.COV2.S COVID-19 vaccine or a placebo. Sequenced here: peripheral blood, sampled in a trial of Ad26.COV2.S vaccine versus placebo. CDR3 in DNA: TGTGCCAGCAGCCTGGGGCAGGGGGAGACCCAGTACTTC. Translation gives CASSLGQGETQYF.